This record looks at one TCR beta chain sequence and its context. As handled by the study authors: Amplifying reference gene primers gave estimates of nucleated cell counts. Assay: immunoSEQ multiplex PCR; the TCRdb copy retains only in-frame clones and omits some. D and trimming were read from the DNA, whereas the V and J calls and clone size are those reported in that table. Among about 180,000 clones listed, approximately 87% were seen once. This sample was taken from a study of blood T cell repertoires in COVID-19. Study-wide background: Researchers got acute and convalescent COVID-19 samples from the United States, Italy and Spain. Nucleic acid was either cDNA or gDNA, and it came from T cells, B-cell-depleted T cells, or PBMCs.

Trimming removed 3 bases from V and 1 base from J, with 6 bases in between. CDR3 length equals 13 residues. Germline CDR1 reads LNHDA; CDR2 reads SQIVND (reference sequence). The chain couples TRBV19 to TRBJ1-1; D unresolved. This receptor was obtained from a man aged 35-49 years with active or convalescent COVID-19. The sample taken for sequencing was peripheral blood. The CDR3 here is CASSISGNTEAFF. The CDR3 coding sequence is TGTGCCAGTAGTATTTCAGGGAACACTGAAGCTTTCTTT.